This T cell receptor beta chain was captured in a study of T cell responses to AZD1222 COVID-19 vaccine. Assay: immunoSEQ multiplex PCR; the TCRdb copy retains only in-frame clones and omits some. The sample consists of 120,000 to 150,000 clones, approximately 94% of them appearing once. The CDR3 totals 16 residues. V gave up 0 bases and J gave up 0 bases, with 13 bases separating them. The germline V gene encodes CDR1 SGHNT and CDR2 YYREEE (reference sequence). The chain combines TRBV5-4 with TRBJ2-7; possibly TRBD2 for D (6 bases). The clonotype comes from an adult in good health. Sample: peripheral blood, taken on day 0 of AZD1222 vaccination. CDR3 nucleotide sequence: TGTGCCAGCAGCTTGGGGGGAGGCAGCCTCTCCTACGAGCAGTACTTC. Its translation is CASSLGGGSLSYEQYF.